Included here is one TCR beta chain sequence, with context. The antigen remains undetermined. The data are from a study of cytomegalovirus exposure and HLA in healthy donors. Overall study findings and caveats: TCR clusters originating in the first cohort tended to co-occur in the 110 or so validation repertoires, according to a later analysis. Across donors, most TCRs were seen rarely, yet some public ones were widespread. Researchers catalogued approximately 170 TCR beta chains as cytomegalovirus-associated.

TCRdb's copy holds only in-frame clones and misses some; the assay was immunoSEQ multiplex PCR. Found here are more than 55,000 clones, approximately 90% of them singletons; the top ten hold less than 4%. V lost 4 bases and J lost 0, with 6 bases in between. CDR3 size: 13 residues. From germline, CDR1 is MGHDK and CDR2 SYGVNS. Sequences were obtained from PBMCs. The origin of this receptor is a man younger than 30 in good health and CMV-seronegative. The V and J genes are TRBV25-1 and TRBJ1-1; D remains unclear. CDR3 protein: CASSAAVNTEAFF. DNA for the CDR3: TGTGCCAGCAGTGCGGCGGTGAACACTGAAGCTTTCTTT.